These 22 T cell receptor beta chains share one sample of origin, sequenced in a study of tumor-infiltrating lymphocytes in glioblastoma multiforme. TCR beta libraries were built from RNA through three nested multiplex PCR rounds using modified ARM-PCR. TCRdb reanalysed the multiplex PCR reads using MiXCR and keeps one entry per CDR3 protein. The sample consists of some 15,000 distinct CDR3 sequences, 65% to 75% of them appearing once. The sample consisted of brain tumor tissue. The origin of the receptors is a male donor with glioblastoma.

This chain links TRBV6-1 with TRBJ1-2, with D hard to call. This CDR3 is 14 amino acids long. Looked up from germline, CDR1 is MNHNS and CDR2 is SASEGT. V was cut by 4 bases and J by 2 bases, with 11 bases left in between. CDR3 protein: CASSGVSENYGYTF. The DNA for the CDR3 is TGTGCCAGCAGTGGAGTTTCGGAGAACTATGGCTACACCTTC.

Comment on this clonotype: A read error may be the cause here, since a much bigger clone is one base away. The genes are TRBV11-2 and TRBJ2-5; unclear D gene. Trimming took 2 bases from V and 2 from J, leaving 6 bases between them. Germline lookup yields CDR1 SGHAT and CDR2 FQNNGV. The CDR3 has 13 amino acids. CDR3: CASSLTIQETQYF. CDR3 in DNA: TGTGCCAGCAGCTTAACCATACAAGAGACCCAGTACTTC.

The chain is built from TRBV11-2 and TRBJ2-7, with D possibly matching TRBD2 (6 bases). The length of the CDR3 is 16 residues. The germline gives CDR1 SGHAT, CDR2 FQNNGV. The V and J ends lost 10 bases and 0 bases respectively, with 22 bases between them. The CDR3 loop reads CAMPTNLAENSYEQYF. CDR3 nucleotides: TGTGCCATGCCGACGAATTTAGCGGAAAACTCCTACGAGCAGTACTTC.

Remarks on this clonotype: Since the CDR3 does not end with the conserved phenylalanine or tryptophan, this likely comes from a read error. The rearrangement uses TRBV20-1 and TRBJ2-1; TRBD2 might be the D (6 bases). The CDR3 runs 16 residues. The germline gives CDR1 DFQATT, CDR2 SNEGSKA (reference sequence). V lost 6 bases, J lost 7 bases, and 25 bases lay in between. CDR3 amino acids: CSASRPGLAGMNEQFS. The CDR3 DNA follows: TGCAGTGCCAGTCGACCGGGACTGGCGGGAATGAATGAGCAGTTCTCC.

The rearrangement joins TRBV29-1 to TRBJ2-5; no clear D. The length of the CDR3 is 15 residues. Trimming took off 6 bases at V and 4 bases at J, with 21 bases between the two ends. Germline V gene data show CDR1 as SQVTM and CDR2 as ANQGSEA. CDR3 DNA: TGCAGCGTCTCTTGGGAACTTGGTGGTGGAGAGACCCAGTACTTC. Translation gives CSVSWELGGGETQYF. Using reference TRBV29-1 and TRBJ2-5 for the parts outside the CDR3, the full variable domain is SAVISQKPSRDICQRGTSLTIQCQVDSQVTMMFWYRQQPGQSLTLIATANQGSEATYESGFVIDKFPISRPNLTFSTLTVSNMSPEDSSIYLCSVSWELGGGETQYFGPGTRLLVL.

As to this clonotype: Germline is not matched at one junction end, which may reflect a read error. The chain couples TRBV7-9 to TRBJ1-1; no firm D call. The germline V gene encodes CDR1 SEHNR and CDR2 FQNEAQ (reference sequence). The CDR3 is 15 amino acids. The CDR3 nucleotides are TGTGCCATCAGCCCAAGACGCTTACCGAACACTGAAGCTTTCTTT. Translation gives CAISPRRLPNTEAFF. Full variable domain (outside the CDR3, taken from reference TRBV7-9 and TRBJ1-1): DTGVSQNPRHKITKRGQNVTFRCDPISEHNRLYWYRQTLGQGPEFLTYFQNEAQLEKSRLLSDRFSAERPKGSFSTLEIQRTEQGDSAMYLCAISPRRLPNTEAFFGQGTRLTVV.

The V gene is TRBV29-1, the J gene TRBJ2-1, with TRBD2 identical over 9 bases. The germline V gene has CDR1 SQVTM and CDR2 ANQGSEA. The CDR3 covers 14 residues. After removal of 6 bases from V and 5 bases from J, the junction contained 8 bases not matched to a gene. The CDR3 loop is CSVAGGLADNEQFF. The CDR3 DNA reads TGCAGCGTGGCGGGGGGGCTAGCAGACAATGAGCAGTTCTTC.

The V call is TRBV11-2, the J call TRBJ2-1; the D gene is possibly TRBD2 (6 bases). V was cut by 4 bases and J by 8 bases, with 18 bases left in between. The germline V gene has CDR1 SGHAT and CDR2 FQNNGV. This CDR3 is 15 amino acids long. DNA of the CDR3: TGTGCCAGCAGCTCAACTAACGGGAGTATCTATGAGCAGTTCTTC. This encodes CASSSTNGSIYEQFF.

In its sample, this clonotype was seen a few times. A read error is possible here, since a much larger clone lies one base away. The chain couples TRBV11-2 to TRBJ2-7, with D tentatively TRBD1 or TRBD2 (6 bases each). V was pared by 0 bases and J by 2 bases, with 17 bases between. Looked up from germline, CDR1 is SGHAT and CDR2 is FQNNGV. This CDR3 contains 17 residues. Here the CDR3 reads CASSLDRGPEGAYEQYF. CDR3 nucleotide sequence: TGTGCCAGCAGCTTAGATCGGGGGCCAGAGGGAGCCTACGAGCAGTACTTC.

The rearrangement links TRBV29-1 to TRBJ2-1, with a tentative D call TRBD1 (5 bases). Trimming took 6 bases from V and 5 from J, leaving 14 bases between them. Per the germline V gene, CDR1 is SQVTM and CDR2 is ANQGSEA. The CDR3 length is 13 residues. For the CDR3, the DNA is TGCAGCGTCAGCTCCGACAGAGACAATGAGCAGTTCTTC. Translating gives CSVSSDRDNEQFF.

This chain links TRBV29-1 with TRBJ2-2; possibly TRBD1 for D (5 bases). V was cut by 7 bases and J by 7 bases, with 16 bases left in between. The CDR3 consists of 13 residues. CDR1 and CDR2 (germline): SQVTM, ANQGSEA. CDR3 bases: TGCAGCGCATCTTTGGACATTGACGGGGAGCTGTTTTTT. As protein: CSASLDIDGELFF.

The J gene is TRBJ2-7, the V gene TRBV11-3; D is ambiguous. CDR3 size: 13 residues. The V gene's germline CDR1 is SGHNT and CDR2 YENEEA. V was cut by 5 bases and J by 3 bases, with 11 bases left in between. This CDR3 is CASSPLGLYEQYF. CDR3 coding DNA: TGTGCCAGCAGCCCCCTCGGGCTCTACGAGCAGTACTTC.

This chain connects TRBV28 to TRBJ2-5; D is ambiguous. V was shortened by 4 bases and J by 1 base, with 16 bases between the two germline ends. The CDR3 runs to 16 residues. Germline V gene lookup returns CDR1 MDHEN and CDR2 SYDVKM. The DNA of the CDR3 is TGTGCCAGCAGTTCCACAGCGTACATGGGCCAAGAGACCCAGTACTTC. Translation gives CASSSTAYMGQETQYF.

As concerns this clonotype: This CDR3 fails to terminate in the conserved phenylalanine or tryptophan, so it likely reflects a read error. J is TRBJ2-1 and V is TRBV20-1; tentatively, D is TRBD2 (5 bases). Germline V gene lookup returns CDR1 DFQATT and CDR2 SNEGSKA (reference sequence). CDR3 length: 16 residues. The CDR3 is CSATRRQADSYSEQFS. The DNA of the CDR3 is TGCAGTGCTACCAGACGGCAAGCGGACTCCTACAGTGAGCAGTTCTCC.

V usage is TRBV29-1 and J usage is TRBJ2-7, with no clear D. Germline-derived CDR1 and CDR2 are SQVTM and ANQGSEA. The germline V and J ends were trimmed by 1 base and 4 bases, with 14 bases remaining between them. CDR3 length: 14 amino acids. CDR3 DNA sequence: TGCAGCGTTGAAGGAGGTACTCCTCCTTACGAGCAGTACTTC. Encoded protein: CSVEGGTPPYEQYF.

As to this clonotype: One end of the junction varies from germline; a read error may be responsible. The V gene is TRBV30, the J gene TRBJ2-3, with 13 bases fitting TRBD2. The CDR3 has 15 amino acids. Germline V gene data show CDR1 as GTSNPN and CDR2 as SVGIG (reference sequence). CDR3 loop: CAWAKLAGGHDMQYF. The DNA for the CDR3 is TGTGCCTGGGCCAAACTAGCGGGAGGGCATGATATGCAGTATTTT.

About this clonotype: The germline gene is not matched at one end of the junction; a read error may be the cause. CDR3 protein: CASGLMAMDTGELFF. CDR3 sequence (DNA): TGCGCCAGCGGCTTGATGGCGATGGACACCGGGGAGCTGTTTTTT. The rearrangement joins TRBV11-1 to TRBJ2-2; D might be TRBD2 (5 bases). This CDR3 region has 15 residues. In germline, CDR1 is SGHAT, CDR2 FQDESV (reference sequence).

As to this clonotype: The junction does not match germline at one end; this may be a read error. The chain couples TRBV11-2 to TRBJ1-2; 7 bases fit TRBD1. The CDR3 runs 15 residues. In germline, CDR1 is SGHAT, CDR2 FQNNGV. The CDR3 protein is CASSQPTGIYYGYAF. DNA for the CDR3: TGTGCCAGCAGCCAGCCGACAGGGATATACTATGGCTACGCCTTC.

This clonotype was seen only once. Because the CDR3 is missing its conserved closing phenylalanine or tryptophan, this is likely a read error. The J gene is TRBJ2-1, the V gene TRBV11-2, with 7 bases aligning to TRBD1. The CDR3 is 15 amino acids. Germline V gene lookup returns CDR1 SGHAT and CDR2 FQNNGV. V trimming: 3 bases; J trimming: 6 bases; junction bases outside the gene matches: 8. The CDR3 sequence: CASSLGPGQINEQFL. The CDR3 DNA is TGTGCCAGCAGCTTGGGCCCGGGACAGATCAATGAGCAGTTCTTA.

The chain recombines TRBV20-1 with TRBJ2-7; a possible D gene is TRBD2 (6 bases). The CDR3 is 14 amino acids. CDR1 is DFQATT and CDR2 is SNEGSKA in the germline V gene (reference sequence). The V gene lost 3 bases and the J gene lost 4 bases, with 16 bases spanning the gap. CDR3 sequence (DNA): TGCAGTGCTAGGGCACTAGCTGGATTTTACGAGCAGTACTTC. This translates into CSARALAGFYEQYF.

This clonotype was seen a handful of times. The V and J genes are TRBV6-2 or TRBV6-3 and TRBJ2-2, with unresolved D. Germline CDR1 reads MNHEY; CDR2 reads SVGEGT. The V and J ends lost 2 bases and 5 bases respectively, with 6 bases between them. This CDR3 is 13 amino acids long. DNA for the CDR3: TGTGCCAGCAGTTACCAGGAAACCGGGGAGCTGTTTTTT. It encodes CASSYQETGELFF.

This chain joins TRBV30 and TRBJ2-7, with D unresolved. CDR1 and CDR2 from the germline V gene are GTSNPN and SVGIG (reference sequence). CDR3 length: 13 residues. V was pared by 1 base and J by 0 bases, with 7 bases between. CDR3 nucleotides: TGTGCCTGGAGTGGGCAGGACTCCTACGAGCAGTACTTC. This codes for CAWSGQDSYEQYF.